These T cell receptor beta chains were read from a single sample in a study of vaccination effects on CD4 cells after COVID-19. The data were produced by immunoSEQ multiplex PCR, yet TCRdb's version contains in-frame clones alone and is incomplete. Here the sample spans about 63,000 clones, 70% to 85% being singletons. Their target antigens are unknown. The specimen was CD4+ T cells from PBMCs cultured with HCoV-OC43 spike peptides, collected before COVID-19 vaccination. These receptors originate from a human donor who received a COVID-19 vaccine. The CDR3 runs from the conserved cysteine through the conserved F or W. D genes are given only for firm matches. Clone size is not always given. Where it is, it says once, few, many or a class for expanded clones.

v_gene: TRBV19
j_gene: TRBJ1-4
abundance: .
d_gene: .
CDR3aa: CASRSQGGEKLFF
CDR3nt: TGTGCCAGTAGAAGCCAGGGTGGGGAAAAACTGTTTTTT

v_gene: TRBV14
j_gene: TRBJ1-2
abundance: few
d_gene: .
CDR3aa: CASSQEYRNPPLF
CDR3nt: TGTGCCAGCAGCCAAGAGTACAGGAACCCTCCCCTCTTC

v_gene: TRBV7-6
j_gene: TRBJ2-5
abundance: .
d_gene: .
CDR3aa: CASSKGITANRRQETQYF
CDR3nt: TGTGCCAGCAGCAAGGGGATTACGGCTAATCGTCGCCAAGAGACCCAGTACTTC

v_gene: TRBV9
j_gene: TRBJ2-1
abundance: .
d_gene: TRBD2
CDR3aa: CASSVDAGGGDEQFF
CDR3nt: TGTGCCAGCAGCGTAGATGCGGGGGGGGGAGATGAGCAGTTCTTC

v_gene: TRBV5-8
j_gene: TRBJ1-1
abundance: .
d_gene: .
CDR3aa: CASSLGQKYLNTEAFF
CDR3nt: TGTGCCAGCAGCTTGGGGCAGAAGTATCTGAACACTGAAGCTTTCTTT

v_gene: TRBV3-1/TRBV3-2
j_gene: TRBJ2-6
abundance: once
d_gene: .
CDR3aa: CASSPPNWDRVTSGANVLTF
CDR3nt: TGTGCCAGCAGCCCCCCGAATTGGGATAGGGTTACCTCTGGGGCCAACGTCCTGACTTTC

v_gene: TRBV9
j_gene: TRBJ1-1
abundance: .
d_gene: .
CDR3aa: CASSVDPGVTEAFF
CDR3nt: TGTGCCAGCAGCGTAGATCCGGGGGTCACTGAAGCTTTCTTT

v_gene: TRBV29-1
j_gene: TRBJ2-5
abundance: .
d_gene: .
CDR3aa: CSVDQGLETQYF
CDR3nt: TGCAGCGTTGATCAGGGGCTAGAGACCCAGTACTTC

v_gene: TRBV5-6
j_gene: TRBJ1-3
abundance: .
d_gene: .
CDR3aa: CASSSLRGDGNTIYF
CDR3nt: TGTGCCAGCAGCTCCCTACGGGGTGATGGAAACACCATATATTTT

v_gene: TRBV5-1
j_gene: TRBJ2-2
abundance: once
d_gene: TRBD2
CDR3aa: CASSLYGGDTGELFF
CDR3nt: TGCGCCAGCAGCTTGTACGGGGGGGACACCGGGGAGCTGTTTTTT

v_gene: TRBV3-1/TRBV3-2
j_gene: TRBJ1-5
abundance: few
d_gene: .
CDR3aa: CASSQGGVGNQPQHF
CDR3nt: TGTGCCAGCAGCCAAGGTGGGGTGGGCAATCAGCCCCAGCATTTT

v_gene: TRBV28
j_gene: TRBJ1-3
abundance: .
d_gene: .
CDR3aa: CASGVPGNTIYF
CDR3nt: TGTGCCAGCGGGGTTCCTGGAAACACCATATATTTT

v_gene: TRBV5-1
j_gene: TRBJ2-1
abundance: .
d_gene: TRBD2
CDR3aa: CASSGGLAGDLRNEQFF
CDR3nt: TGCGCCAGCAGCGGGGGACTAGCGGGGGACCTTCGGAATGAGCAGTTCTTC

v_gene: TRBV13
j_gene: TRBJ1-2
abundance: once
d_gene: .
CDR3aa: CASSLGRLDRSYGYTF
CDR3nt: TGTGCCAGCAGCTTAGGGAGACTGGACAGAAGCTATGGCTACACCTTC

v_gene: TRBV30
j_gene: TRBJ1-5
abundance: once
d_gene: .
CDR3aa: CAWSVQSNQPQHF
CDR3nt: TGTGCCTGGAGTGTTCAGAGCAATCAGCCCCAGCATTTT

v_gene: TRBV27
j_gene: TRBJ1-1
abundance: .
d_gene: .
CDR3aa: CASSASGNTEAFF
CDR3nt: TGTGCCAGCAGTGCGTCGGGGAACACTGAAGCTTTCTTT

v_gene: TRBV18
j_gene: TRBJ1-2
abundance: .
d_gene: .
CDR3aa: CASSPTRDYGYTF
CDR3nt: TGTGCCAGCTCACCTACCCGGGACTATGGCTACACCTTC

v_gene: TRBV5-1
j_gene: TRBJ2-1
abundance: .
d_gene: TRBD2
CDR3aa: CASSVLAGAPNEQFF
CDR3nt: TGCGCCAGCAGCGTTCTAGCGGGGGCCCCCAATGAGCAGTTCTTC

v_gene: TRBV2
j_gene: TRBJ1-4
abundance: .
d_gene: .
CDR3aa: CASSFRAGSEKLFF
CDR3nt: TGTGCCAGCAGTTTTAGGGCGGGAAGTGAAAAACTGTTTTTT

v_gene: TRBV19
j_gene: TRBJ2-4
abundance: once
d_gene: TRBD2
CDR3aa: CASSPWRTSEAKNIQYF
CDR3nt: TGTGCCAGTAGCCCCTGGCGGACTAGCGAAGCCAAAAACATTCAGTACTTC

v_gene: TRBV24-1
j_gene: TRBJ2-3
abundance: .
d_gene: TRBD2
CDR3aa: CATSEDRLADTDTQYF
CDR3nt: TGTGCCACCAGTGAGGACCGACTAGCCGACACAGATACGCAGTATTTT

v_gene: TRBV4-3
j_gene: TRBJ1-3
abundance: .
d_gene: .
CDR3aa: CASSQGGGLANTIYF
CDR3nt: TGCGCCAGCAGCCAAGGGGGGGGGCTCGCAAACACCATATATTTT

v_gene: TRBV9
j_gene: TRBJ2-3
abundance: .
d_gene: TRBD2
CDR3aa: CASSVTSGGSTDTQYF
CDR3nt: TGTGCCAGCAGCGTAACTAGCGGGGGAAGTACAGATACGCAGTATTTT

v_gene: TRBV28
j_gene: TRBJ1-1
abundance: .
d_gene: .
CDR3aa: CASTVTLNTEAFF
CDR3nt: TGTGCCAGCACCGTGACACTGAACACTGAAGCTTTCTTT

v_gene: TRBV18
j_gene: TRBJ2-5
abundance: .
d_gene: .
CDR3aa: CASSPTGPGGETQYF
CDR3nt: TGTGCCAGCTCACCTACCGGACCCGGAGGGGAGACCCAGTACTTC

v_gene: TRBV19
j_gene: TRBJ2-2
abundance: .
d_gene: TRBD1
CDR3aa: CASSMGTVNTGELFF
CDR3nt: TGTGCCAGTAGTATGGGGACAGTTAACACCGGGGAGCTGTTTTTT